This T cell receptor beta chain was profiled in a study of blood T cell repertoires in COVID-19. The germline gives CDR1 SGDLS, CDR2 YYNGEE. J gave up 3 bases and V 3 bases, and 1 base lay outside the gene matches. The CDR3 totals 14 residues. TCRdb's copy holds only in-frame clones and misses some; the assay was immunoSEQ multiplex PCR. The sample lists about 240,000 clones; 85% to 90% were seen once. This chain links TRBV9 with TRBJ1-4; 8 bases are shared with TRBD1. Sequenced input: peripheral blood. The receptor was derived from a man aged 55 to 70 with acute or convalescent COVID-19. CDR3 sequence reads: CASSGGQANEKLFF. The CDR3 region has the DNA TGTGCCAGCAGCGGGGGACAGGCTAATGAAAAACTGTTTTTT.